A selection of T cell receptor beta chains follows, all from one sample in a study of cytomegalovirus exposure and HLA in healthy donors. TCRdb's table, derived via immunoSEQ multiplex PCR, lists solely in-frame clones and lacks some. The sample includes about 200,000 clones, approximately 80% of them seen just once. What was sequenced was PBMCs. Receptor source: a girl aged 2 to 10 in good health and CMV-seronegative. Both conserved end residues are part of each CDR3. A D gene is named only where the DNA matches it firmly. Only part of the rows carry a size: once, few, many, or a class if the clone is expanded.

v_call,clone_size,d_call,j_call,cdr3_aa,cdr3_nt
TRBV5-1,-,TRBD2,TRBJ2-7,CASSLLSGTNYEQYF,TGCGCCAGCAGCTTACTTTCCGGGACTAACTACGAGCAGTACTTC
TRBV15,few,TRBD1,TRBJ1-5,CATSRDLGTAQPQHF,TGTGCCACCAGCAGAGATCTAGGGACAGCTCAGCCCCAGCATTTT
TRBV6-5,-,-,TRBJ2-1,CASSYSPRTGNEQFF,TGTGCCAGCAGTTACTCGCCTAGAACTGGTAATGAGCAGTTCTTC
TRBV7-9,-,TRBD1,TRBJ1-5,CASSPEPKTGGLTNQPQHF,TGTGCCAGCAGCCCCGAACCCAAGACAGGGGGGTTGACTAATCAGCCCCAGCATTTT
TRBV27,few,-,TRBJ2-3,CASSLTRKVYTDTQYF,TGTGCCAGCAGTCTGACTAGAAAAGTTTACACAGATACGCAGTATTTT
TRBV6-1,-,-,TRBJ1-1,CASSENGRVEAFF,TGTGCCAGCAGTGAAAATGGGCGGGTTGAAGCTTTCTTT
TRBV6-4,-,-,TRBJ2-1,CASSDSRGNYNEQFF,TGTGCCAGCAGTGACTCTCGGGGAAACTACAATGAGCAGTTCTTC
TRBV13,-,-,TRBJ1-6,CASSPGGRNSYNSPLHF,TGTGCCAGCAGCCCCGGGGGGAGGAACTCCTATAATTCACCCCTCCACTTT
TRBV5-6,once,TRBD2,TRBJ2-2,CASRSSGRATNTGELFF,TGTGCCAGCAGAAGTAGCGGGAGAGCGACGAACACCGGGGAGCTGTTTTTT
TRBV6-1,-,-,TRBJ2-1,CASSPSLLQLNEQFF,TGTGCCAGCAGTCCATCACTTTTGCAACTCAATGAGCAGTTCTTC
TRBV27,-,-,TRBJ2-3,CASSFFAPGMINTDTQYF,TGTGCCAGCAGTTTTTTCGCCCCCGGGATGATAAACACAGATACGCAGTATTTT
TRBV7-2,-,-,TRBJ2-7,CASSLATESTYEQYF,TGTGCCAGCAGCTTAGCCACAGAATCGACCTACGAGCAGTACTTC
TRBV18,-,TRBD1,TRBJ1-6,CASAAAGGNSPLHF,TGTGCCAGCGCGGCCGCAGGGGGTAATTCACCCCTCCACTTT
TRBV27,-,TRBD2,TRBJ2-3,CASSLWGLAGDTQYF,TGTGCCAGCAGTTTATGGGGACTAGCGGGAGATACGCAGTATTTT
TRBV7-9,-,TRBD2,TRBJ2-3,CASSDPNSGRSTDTQYF,TGTGCCAGCAGCGACCCGAATAGCGGGAGGAGCACAGATACGCAGTATTTT
TRBV6-5,-,-,TRBJ1-2,CASSRERGYGYTF,TGTGCCAGCAGCCGAGAAAGGGGCTATGGCTACACCTTC
TRBV7-9,once,-,TRBJ1-2,CASSSPVLNGYTF,TGTGCCAGCAGCTCCCCGGTGTTGAATGGCTACACCTTC
TRBV9,-,TRBD2,TRBJ2-1,CASSVEGSGGAASYNEQFF,TGTGCCAGCAGCGTGGAGGGAAGCGGGGGGGCCGCTTCCTACAATGAGCAGTTCTTC
TRBV2,-,TRBD2,TRBJ2-3,CASRLAGNTDTQYF,TGTGCCAGCAGACTAGCGGGAAACACAGATACGCAGTATTTT
TRBV27,-,TRBD1,TRBJ1-2,CASSQTGGYGYTF,TGTGCCAGCAGTCAGACAGGGGGCTATGGCTACACCTTC
TRBV5-1,-,TRBD2,TRBJ2-5,CASSNLAGMGAQETQYF,TGCGCCAGCAGTAACCTAGCGGGGATGGGGGCACAAGAGACCCAGTACTTC
TRBV5-4,-,-,TRBJ2-7,CASSSRGAGEQYF,TGTGCCAGCAGCTCACGGGGGGCGGGCGAGCAGTACTTC
TRBV9,-,TRBD2,TRBJ2-1,CASSVATGTSWEQFF,TGTGCCAGCAGCGTAGCCACCGGGACTAGTTGGGAGCAGTTCTTC
TRBV7-9,few,TRBD2,TRBJ2-2,CASSRRTSGTNTGELFF,TGTGCCAGCAGCCGGAGGACTAGCGGGACCAACACCGGGGAGCTGTTTTTT
TRBV2,-,-,TRBJ1-1,CASRRVNTEAFF,TGTGCCAGCAGGAGAGTTAACACTGAAGCTTTCTTT
TRBV15,once,TRBD2,TRBJ2-1,CATSRGERLAGRGEQFF,TGTGCCACCAGCAGAGGCGAAAGATTAGCGGGGCGTGGTGAGCAGTTCTTC